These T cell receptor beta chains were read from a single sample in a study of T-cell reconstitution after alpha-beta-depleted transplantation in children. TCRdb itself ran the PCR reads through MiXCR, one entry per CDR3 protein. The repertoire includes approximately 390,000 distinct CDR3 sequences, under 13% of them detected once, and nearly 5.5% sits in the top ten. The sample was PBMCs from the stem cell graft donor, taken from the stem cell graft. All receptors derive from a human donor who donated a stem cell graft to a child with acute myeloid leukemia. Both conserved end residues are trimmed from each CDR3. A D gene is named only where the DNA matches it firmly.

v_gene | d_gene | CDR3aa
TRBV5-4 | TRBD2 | ASSLGRGSSSYNEQF
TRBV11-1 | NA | ASPSDGTYEQY
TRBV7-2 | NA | ASSLKMENTEAF
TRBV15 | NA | ATSTQTGEKLF
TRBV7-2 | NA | ASSGGQIETQY
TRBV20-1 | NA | SASPSSGQGHGETQY
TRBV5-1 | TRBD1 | ASSAGTGGAVNEQF
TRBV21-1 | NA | ASTPPKAGENTGELF
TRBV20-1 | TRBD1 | SARELGQGYEQY
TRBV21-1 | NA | ASSKRERGTDTQY
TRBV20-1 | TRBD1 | SARGRFGDRGMTQY
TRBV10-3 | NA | AISLKQGSGYT
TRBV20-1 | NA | SADRDSYNEQF
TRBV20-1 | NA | SARLSGANVLT
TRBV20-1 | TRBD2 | SARDLELAGGGEQY
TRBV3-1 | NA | ASSRAAGSPLH
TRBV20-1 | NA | SARDYRVNTGELF
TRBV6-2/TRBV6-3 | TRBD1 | ASSHRGQGSHEQY
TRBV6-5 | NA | ASTYRVSSYEQY
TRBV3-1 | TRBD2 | ASSPLAGPGEQF
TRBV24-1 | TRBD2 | ATSGSGAGGYNEQF
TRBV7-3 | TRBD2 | ASSPMTLAGDYNEQF
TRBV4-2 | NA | ASSQDPPSLKMETQY
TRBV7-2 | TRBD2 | ASRLAGAGDTQY
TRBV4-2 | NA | ASSQERGGPYGYT
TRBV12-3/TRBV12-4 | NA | ASSFSSETQY
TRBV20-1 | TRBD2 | SARDQLAGGINEQF
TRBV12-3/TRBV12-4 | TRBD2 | ASSTSGSRTNTQY
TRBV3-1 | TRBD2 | ASSQDPGGTGELF
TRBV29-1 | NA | SVRASGANVLT